The 16 T cell receptor beta chains below all came from one sample that was sequenced in a study of post-analysis software for immune sequencing data. Findings and caveats of the study: The five TRBV segments detected at higher frequency in patients than in controls included TRBV5-6, TRBV5-1 and TRBV20-1.

The antigens these receptors bind are not known. Unique-molecular-identifier-tagged TCR beta cDNA libraries were used. Each CDR3 protein is one row after TCRdb ran MiXCR on the PCR reads. The table includes around 200,000 distinct CDR3 sequences, 25% to 30% detected once. Sequencing input: blood. These TCRs come from a girl under 18 with multiple sclerosis.

In this sample, this clonotype turned up a few times. V and J are TRBV7-2 and TRBJ2-3; no clear D. Trimming shortened V by 2 bases and J by 9 bases, and 3 bases separated the two germline ends. The CDR3 loop spans 10 amino acids. The germline CDR1 and CDR2 sequences are SGHTA and FQGNSA. This CDR3 is CASSLMTQYF. The CDR3 DNA follows: TGTGCCAGCAGCTTAATGACGCAGTATTTT. Full variable domain (remainder filled in from reference TRBV7-2 and TRBJ2-3): GAGVSQSPSNKVTEKGKDVELRCDPISGHTALYWYRQSLGQGLEFLIYFQGNSAPDKSGLPSDRFSAERTGGSVSTLTIQRTQQEDSAVYLCASSLMTQYFGPGTRLTVL.

A few counts support this clonotype. The chain joins TRBV5-1 to TRBJ2-3, with D maybe TRBD2 (5 bases). This CDR3 has 14 amino acids. V was cut by 0 bases and J by 2 bases, with 7 bases left in between. In germline, CDR1 is SGHRS, CDR2 YFSETQ. In DNA, the CDR3 is TGCGCCAGCAGCTTGGGGAGGAACACAGATACGCAGTATTTT. As protein: CASSLGRNTDTQYF.

This clonotype was observed a few times. The CDR3 protein is CASSFGSHPDTGELFF. The CDR3 DNA is TGTGCCAGCAGTTTCGGGTCCCATCCGGACACCGGGGAGCTGTTTTTT. This chain links TRBV12-3 or TRBV12-4 with TRBJ2-2; unclear D gene. This CDR3 has 16 amino acids. V was cut by 3 bases and J by 3 bases, with 14 bases left in between.

This clonotype was observed many times. V gene TRBV7-2 combines with J gene TRBJ1-6; D remains unclear. Germline values: CDR1 SGHTA, CDR2 FQGNSA. The V gene lost 7 bases and the J gene lost 4 bases, with 8 bases spanning the gap. The CDR3 extends over 13 amino acids. CDR3 bases: TGTGCCAGCACACCACTATATAATTCACCCCTCCACTTT. Amino acids: CASTPLYNSPLHF.

The V and J genes are TRBV20-1 and TRBJ2-3; TRBD2 matches 11 bases. Germline V gene sequence: CDR1 DFQATT, CDR2 SNEGSKA (reference sequence). The CDR3 runs to 16 residues. V dropped 1 base and J dropped 5; count of bases not matched to a gene: 8. The DNA of the CDR3 is TGCAGTGCTAGAGGGCTGACTAGCGGGAAGGAAGATACGCAGTATTTT. This codes for CSARGLTSGKEDTQYF.

As to this clonotype: A much larger clone lies a single base off, so this may be a read error. The J gene is TRBJ2-1, the V gene TRBV5-6; D may match TRBD1 or TRBD2 (6 bases each). This CDR3 comprises 15 residues. Germline assignment: CDR1 SGHDT and CDR2 YYEEEE. The CDR3 loop reads CAGSLGGQAYNEQFF. DNA of the CDR3: TGTGCCGGCAGCTTGGGGGGACAAGCGTACAATGAGCAGTTCTTC.

On this clonotype: Possible read error: a much larger clone is one base away. The CDR3 sequence: CAGSKPNEQFF. The DNA of the CDR3 is TGTGCCGGCTCCAAACCCAATGAGCAGTTCTTC. The chain uses TRBV7-2 and TRBJ2-1; no definite D call. Trimming cost V 11 bases and J 6 bases, with 11 bases left between them. The CDR3 is 11 amino acids. CDR1 is SGHTA and CDR2 is FQGNSA in the germline V gene.

This clonotype has only one observation. The chain combines TRBV7-2 with TRBJ2-7; TRBD2 aligns across 9 bases. The CDR3 totals 15 residues. Germline CDR1 SGHTA, CDR2 FQGNSA. Germline trimming cut 1 base from V and 7 bases from J; bases unmatched to any gene: 8. DNA of the CDR3: TGTGCCAGCAGCTTAGTTAGCGGGGGTAACCGGGAGCAGTACTTC. This gives the protein CASSLVSGGNREQYF.

This chain connects TRBV5-1 to TRBJ2-7, with a weak D call TRBD1 (6 bases). The length of the CDR3 is 16 residues. Germline CDR1 SGHRS, CDR2 YFSETQ. V lost 2 bases, J lost 0 bases, and 15 bases lay in between. In nucleotides, the CDR3 is TGCGCCAGCAGCTTTTTGGGGGCTTTCAACTCCTACGAGCAGTACTTC. This translates into CASSFLGAFNSYEQYF. Supplemented by reference TRBV5-1 and TRBJ2-7, the full variable domain reads KAGVTQTPRYLIKTRGQQVTLSCSPISGHRSVSWYQQTPGQGLQFLFEYFSETQRNKGNFPGRFSGRQFSNSRSEMNVSTLELGDSALYLCASSFLGAFNSYEQYFGPGTRLTVT.

The sample holds one count of this clonotype. The genes are TRBV6-5 and TRBJ1-1; unclear D gene. This CDR3 comprises 13 residues. CDR1 is MNHEY, CDR2 SVGAGI, per germline. CDR3: CATPDLGNTEAFF. As DNA, the CDR3 is TGTGCTACCCCCGACTTGGGAAACACTGAAGCTTTCTTT.

There are a few counts of this clonotype. V gene TRBV28 combines with J gene TRBJ1-6; D not resolved. Trimming removed 3 bases at V and 11 bases at J, with 17 bases between. Germline CDR1 MDHEN, CDR2 SYDVKM. The CDR3 runs to 15 residues. CDR3 sequence: CASSFSRVRGTPLHF. The CDR3 coding sequence is TGTGCCAGCAGTTTTTCCAGAGTTCGAGGGACACCCCTCCACTTT.

V and J are TRBV5-1 and TRBJ2-5; either TRBD1 or TRBD2 may fit D (5 bases each). Trimming removed 7 bases at V and 3 bases at J, with 13 bases between. The CDR3 totals 13 residues. Germline CDR1 is SGHRS and CDR2 is YFSETQ. The CDR3: CASVRDGEETQYF. CDR3 DNA: TGCGCCAGCGTCCGGGACGGGGAAGAGACCCAGTACTTC.

The chain joins TRBV29-1 to TRBJ2-7; tentatively, D is TRBD2 (7 bases). CDR1 is SQVTM, CDR2 ANQGSEA, per germline. The V end was cut by 6 bases, the J end by 8 bases, with 20 bases between. CDR3 size: 13 residues. CDR3 amino acids: CSVARGGSNQQYF. The CDR3 DNA follows: TGCAGCGTCGCGAGGGGGGGCAGCAATCAGCAGTACTTC.

This clonotype was seen ten or more times. The chain recombines TRBV6-1 with TRBJ2-5; D tentatively reads TRBD1 or TRBD2 (6 bases each). V shed 4 bases and J shed 1 base, with 13 bases lying between them. The CDR3 contains 15 residues. The germline V gene has CDR1 MNHNS and CDR2 SASEGT. The CDR3 protein is CASSAIGGSQETQYF. The DNA of the CDR3 is TGTGCCAGCAGTGCGATCGGGGGCAGCCAAGAGACCCAGTACTTC.

This rearrangement joins TRBV18 to TRBJ1-1; perhaps TRBD1 as D (6 bases). This CDR3 region has 17 residues. Per germline, CDR1 KGHSH and CDR2 LQKENI. The V gene lost 1 base and the J gene lost 5 bases, with 20 bases spanning the gap. The chain's CDR3 is CASSPLERGGGGTEAFF. CDR3 DNA: TGTGCCAGCTCACCACTGGAAAGGGGGGGCGGTGGTACTGAAGCTTTCTTT.

Many counts were recorded for this clonotype. The chain uses TRBV6-6 and TRBJ1-2, with 8 bases aligning to TRBD1. Losses at the gene ends were 6 bases for V and 3 bases for J; bases not matched to a gene: 9. The CDR3 consists of 15 residues. Looked up from germline, CDR1 is MNHNY and CDR2 is SVGAGI (reference sequence). CDR3 protein: CASRQRGQAYYGYTF. Written as DNA, the CDR3 is TGTGCCAGCAGACAACGGGGACAGGCCTACTATGGCTACACCTTC.